This TCR beta chain was retrieved from a study of radiation and T cells in renal cell carcinoma. Study-level information: Nephrectomy followed 15 Gy stereotactic body radiation by 4 weeks. The study's findings and limits: In blood, top tumor clones expanded by 2 weeks, shrinking by 4. Pretreatment tumor biopsies were lacking, so baseline clonotypes are unknown.

Produced via immunoSEQ multiplex PCR; TCRdb's table is partial and in-frame only. This table has some 100,000 clones, over 75% appearing once. On this clone itself: Its antigen is undetermined.

The CDR3 runs 18 residues. With V trimmed by 4 bases and J by 2 bases, 14 bases remained unmatched. Germline V gives CDR1 SGDLS, CDR2 YYNGEE. Described time point: baseline pretreatment blood. Treatment reported: 15 Gy SBRT to primary tumor, nephrectomy 4 weeks later. Serial blood draws occurred at baseline and 2 and 4 weeks post-SBRT. The chain has TRBV9 and TRBJ2-2, with 7 bases lining up with TRBD2. The sequencing here drew on blood, taken from a patient whose treatment included radiotherapy and nephrectomy. This TCR derives from a man between 60 and 75 years old with renal cell carcinoma. The CDR3 loop is CASSKTRAGRLNTGELFF. Written as DNA, the CDR3 is TGTGCCAGCAGCAAAACAAGAGCGGGACGATTAAACACCGGGGAGCTGTTTTTT.